A single sample is the source of the 15 T cell receptor beta chains below, sequenced in a study of patients and donors after allogeneic stem cell transplantation. In TCRdb, the RT-PCR reads were re-called with MiXCR into one record per CDR3 protein. This table has approximately 200,000 distinct CDR3 sequences, roughly an eighth appearing once. The source material was blood, either unsorted or a sorted T cell fraction (not recorded which). Receptor source: a human donor who was either an allogeneic HSCT recipient or a stem cell or donor lymphocyte infusion donor (not recorded which). It is not recorded whose cells these are; they may come from a transplant donor.

This clonotype was detected only a few times. The chain combines TRBV28 with TRBJ2-7, with D hard to call. The germline V gene encodes CDR1 MDHEN and CDR2 SYDVKM. Trimming cost V 5 bases and J 3 bases, with 11 bases left between them. This CDR3 comprises 13 residues. The CDR3 DNA sequence: TGTGCCAGCAGTCAGCTAGGCGGCTACGAGCAGTACTTC. Translated: CASSQLGGYEQYF.

This clonotype was seen ten or more times. The chain combines TRBV12-3 or TRBV12-4 with TRBJ2-6; D call uncertain. V was trimmed by 6 bases and J by 0 bases, leaving 3 bases between them. The CDR3 covers 13 residues. The CDR3 is CASRTSGANVLTF. For the CDR3, the DNA is TGTGCCAGCAGAACCTCTGGGGCCAACGTCCTGACTTTC.

This clonotype came up a few times. The CDR3 DNA is TGCGCCAGCAGCTTGGAGGAGGCACGGGAAAAACTGTTTTTT. This codes for CASSLEEAREKLFF. The V call is TRBV5-1, the J call TRBJ1-4; D gene unclear. Trimming removed 0 bases from V and 8 bases from J, with 11 bases in between. Germline loops: CDR1 SGHRS, CDR2 YFSETQ. There are 14 residues in the CDR3.

This chain joins TRBV5-1 and TRBJ2-5; tentatively, D is TRBD1 (5 bases). The CDR3 length is 16 residues. Trimming removed 2 bases at V and 0 bases at J, with 14 bases between. Looked up from germline, CDR1 is SGHRS and CDR2 is YFSETQ. The CDR3 sequence is CASSLRDRAYQETQYF. The CDR3 DNA reads as TGCGCCAGCAGCTTAAGAGACAGAGCCTACCAAGAGACCCAGTACTTC.

The chain employs TRBV19 and TRBJ2-1; TRBD1 agrees at 12 bases. The CDR3 runs 15 residues. After removal of 5 bases from V and 6 bases from J, the junction contained 5 bases not matched to a gene. Germline CDR1 LNHDA, CDR2 SQIVND (reference sequence). CDR3 DNA sequence: TGTGCCAGTAGTGGGACAGGGGGCCAGATCAATGAGCAGTTCTTC. Its protein product is CASSGTGGQINEQFF.

This clonotype was seen many times. This chain uses TRBV4-3 with TRBJ1-3; 8 positions match TRBD1. The CDR3 sequence is 16 residues long. Germline CDR1 LGHNA, CDR2 YSLEER. J lost 4 bases, V lost 1 base, and 6 bases had no gene match. This CDR3 reads CASSQVVRGLGNTIYF. The CDR3 DNA sequence: TGCGCCAGCAGCCAAGTGGTCAGGGGGCTCGGAAACACCATATATTTT.

In this sample, this clonotype turned up a few times. The chain is built from TRBV5-1 and TRBJ1-2; no firm D call. Trimming cost V 1 base and J 2 bases, with 9 bases left between them. Germline-derived CDR1 and CDR2 are SGHRS and YFSETQ. The CDR3 contains 14 residues. The CDR3 DNA sequence: TGCGCCAGCAGCTTGAATGACGTAAACTATGGCTACACCTTC. This codes for CASSLNDVNYGYTF.

The rearrangement links TRBV5-4 to TRBJ2-3; D gene ambiguous. V shed 2 bases and J shed 4 bases, with 17 bases lying between them. Germline values: CDR1 SGHNT, CDR2 YYREEE (reference sequence). The CDR3 is made up of 16 amino acids. CDR3 bases: TGTGCCAGCAGCTTCCCCAGACTGAACGTCCCAGATACGCAGTATTTT. Translated, it gives CASSFPRLNVPDTQYF.

This clonotype is termed medium-sized (0.01 to 0.1%). The chain is built from TRBV7-2 and TRBJ2-1; the match to TRBD2 covers 7 bases. Per the germline V gene, CDR1 is SGHTA and CDR2 is FQGNSA. The CDR3 has 16 residues. The J segment lost 5 bases and the V segment lost 6 bases, leaving 13 bases of the junction unmatched. CDR3 nucleotides: TGTGCCAGCAGACTAGGATCGGGGAGGGTCCACAATGAGCAGTTCTTC. Amino acid sequence: CASRLGSGRVHNEQFF.

This clonotype was seen ten or more times. The chain couples TRBV20-1 to TRBJ2-7; possibly TRBD2 for D (5 bases). V was trimmed by 3 bases and J by 0 bases, leaving 6 bases between them. The length of the CDR3 is 12 residues. The V gene's germline CDR1 is DFQATT and CDR2 SNEGSKA (reference sequence). The CDR3 DNA follows: TGCAGTGCTAGGAGGGACTCCTACGAGCAGTACTTC. This gives the protein CSARRDSYEQYF.

The chain carries TRBV18 and TRBJ2-1, with a tentative D call TRBD1 (5 bases). The V and J ends lost 2 bases and 2 bases respectively, with 13 bases between them. Germline CDR1 is KGHSH and CDR2 is LQKENI. This CDR3 has 16 residues. Here the CDR3 DNA reads TGTGCCAGCTCACCATGGGGCAGGGTTACCTACAATGAGCAGTTCTTC. It codes for CASSPWGRVTYNEQFF.

This clonotype was seen a handful of times. This chain uses TRBV9 with TRBJ2-3, with D uncertain. Trimming left V 0 bases short and J 1 base short, with 12 bases between. The CDR3 extends over 16 amino acids. Germline CDR1 reads SGDLS; CDR2 reads YYNGEE. For the CDR3, the DNA is TGTGCCAGCAGCGTAGACGATTCTTCCGGCACAGATACGCAGTATTTT. Its protein is CASSVDDSSGTDTQYF.

This clonotype occurred a few times. The V call is TRBV29-1, the J call TRBJ2-3; no firm D call. The CDR3 is made up of 13 amino acids. CDR1 and CDR2 (germline): SQVTM, ANQGSEA. V shed 6 bases and J shed 4 bases, with 14 bases lying between them. In DNA form, the CDR3 reads TGCAGCGTCACCACGAGCTTCCCAGATACGCAGTATTTT. It translates to CSVTTSFPDTQYF.

This clonotype was counted at least ten times. This chain connects TRBV11-2 to TRBJ1-5, with D possibly being TRBD1 (5 bases). Germline V gives CDR1 SGHAT, CDR2 FQNNGV. The CDR3 extends over 13 amino acids. Trimming took 5 bases from V and 7 from J, leaving 12 bases between them. CDR3 protein: CASSGSGSQPQHF. The CDR3 nucleotides read TGTGCCAGCAGCGGGTCAGGGTCCCAGCCCCAGCATTTT.

The chain joins TRBV6-1 to TRBJ2-1, with D perhaps matching TRBD2 (5 bases). CDR1 MNHNS and CDR2 SASEGT come from the germline V gene. CDR3 size: 13 residues. Trimming stripped 2 bases from V and 9 bases from J, with 11 bases between. The CDR3 nucleotides are TGTGCCAGCAGTGAACTGCGCGGAGGTGAGCAGTTCTTC. Amino acids: CASSELRGGEQFF.